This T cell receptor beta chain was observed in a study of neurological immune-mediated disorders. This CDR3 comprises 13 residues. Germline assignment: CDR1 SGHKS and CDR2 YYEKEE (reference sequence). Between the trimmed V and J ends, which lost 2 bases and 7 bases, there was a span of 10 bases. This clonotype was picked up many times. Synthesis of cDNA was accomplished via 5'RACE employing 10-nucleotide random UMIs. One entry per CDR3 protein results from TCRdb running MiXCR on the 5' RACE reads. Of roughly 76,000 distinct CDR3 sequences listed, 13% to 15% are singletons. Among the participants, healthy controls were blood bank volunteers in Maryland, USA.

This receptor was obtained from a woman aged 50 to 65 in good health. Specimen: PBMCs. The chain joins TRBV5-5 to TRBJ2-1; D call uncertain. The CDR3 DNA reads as TGTGCCAGCAGCTTTCCCGAAATGAATGAGCAGTTCTTC. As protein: CASSFPEMNEQFF. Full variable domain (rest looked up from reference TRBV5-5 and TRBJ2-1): DAGVTQSPTHLIKTRGQQVTLRCSPISGHKSVSWYQQVLGQGPQFIFQYYEKEERGRGNFPDRFSARQFPNYSSELNVNALLLGDSALYLCASSFPEMNEQFFGPGTRLTVL.